This T cell receptor (beta chain) was profiled in a study of T cell repertoires in cytomegalovirus infection. Background on the study: Based on public TCR beta signatures, there were indications of CMV infection and of a matching HLA type. Regarding the study as a whole: The ex vivo response was dominated by HLA-C-restricted CMV-specific TCR beta clonotypes. Of the TCR beta families, the public ones yielded a cumulative frequency that identified carriers of CMV plus the relevant HLA.

Comment on this clonotype: As yet, its antigen is unknown.

One entry per CDR3 protein, called by TCRdb with MiXCR from the reads. Of roughly 150,000 distinct CDR3 sequences in the sample, around 32% were seen once. This TCR came from a human donor in good health (CMV status not recorded). Some clones in this sample may be carry-over from other donors' samples. The specimen comprised CD8+ T cells from cultured PBMCs, sampled from culture after CMV antigen stimulation.

This CDR3 reads CASSSLGLDTEAFF. As DNA, the CDR3 is TGTGCCAGCAGTTCTTTAGGGTTGGACACTGAAGCTTTCTTT. V usage is TRBV6-5 and J usage is TRBJ1-1; D call uncertain. This CDR3 has 14 amino acids. The germline CDR1 and CDR2 sequences are MNHEY and SVGAGI. The germline V and J ends were trimmed by 4 bases and 3 bases, with 12 bases remaining between them.